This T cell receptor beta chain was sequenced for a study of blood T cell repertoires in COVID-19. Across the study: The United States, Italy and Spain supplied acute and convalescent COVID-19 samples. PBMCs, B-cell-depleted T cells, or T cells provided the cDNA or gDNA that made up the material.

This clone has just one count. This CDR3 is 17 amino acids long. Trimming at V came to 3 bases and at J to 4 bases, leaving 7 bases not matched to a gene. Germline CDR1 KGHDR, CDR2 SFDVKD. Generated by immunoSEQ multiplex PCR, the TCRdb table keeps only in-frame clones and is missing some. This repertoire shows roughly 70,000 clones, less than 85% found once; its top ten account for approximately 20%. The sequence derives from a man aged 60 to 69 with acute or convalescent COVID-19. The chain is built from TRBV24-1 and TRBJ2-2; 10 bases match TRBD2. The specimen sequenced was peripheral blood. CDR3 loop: CATSDTTSGGATGELFF. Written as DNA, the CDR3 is TGTGCCACCAGTGATACCACCAGCGGGGGGGCCACCGGGGAGCTGTTTTTT.